The count of the clone carrying this T cell receptor (beta chain) is one. The antigen remains undetermined. These data belong to a study of cytomegalovirus exposure and HLA in healthy donors. Whole-study results and caveats: It was reportedly the case that the classifier diagnosed cytomegalovirus status with high specificity and sensitivity. TCR sequences were mostly rare, though some public TCRs occurred in many donors. The TCR clusters that emerged in the first cohort tended, a later analysis found, to co-occur in the 120 or so validation repertoires.

Here immunoSEQ multiplex PCR was the method, and the copy in TCRdb shows in-frame clones only, minus some. The table lists fewer than 350,000 clones, approximately 90% of them singletons. V lost 0 bases to trimming and J lost 2 bases; unmatched junction nucleotides: 7. This CDR3 has 16 residues. Per germline, CDR1 SGHRS and CDR2 YFSETQ. The clonotype originates from a woman aged 18-29 years in good health and CMV-seronegative. The rearrangement joins TRBV5-1 to TRBJ2-5; 7 nucleotides agree with TRBD1. Source material: PBMCs. The CDR3 region is CASSLVGRGSQETQYF. DNA of the CDR3: TGCGCCAGCAGCTTGGTGGGCAGGGGGTCACAAGAGACCCAGTACTTC.